This TCR beta chain originates from a study of vaccination and CD4 T cells after COVID-19. Across the study: Post-COVID sampling occurred a median around 100 days after diagnosis (range 35 to 161). Overlapping peptides covering the spike proteins of SARS-CoV-2, HCoV-NL63, HCoV-OC43 and HCoV-229E were added to stimulate cells.

Germline CDR1 MDHEN, CDR2 SYDVKM. The CDR3 spans 12 residues. The V end was cut by 5 bases, the J end by 11 bases, with 15 bases between. Sequencing of cultured CD4+ T cell DNA used the Oncomine TCR Beta short-read assay. TCRdb recomputed calls from the PCR reads with MiXCR, one row per CDR3 protein. The profile shows more than 1,000 distinct CDR3 sequences, roughly 16% of them singletons. Documented treatment: approximately 10-day PBMC culture with coronavirus spike peptide pools or control peptides (ViraFEST assay). Unexposed donor CD4+ T cells predated the COVID-19 pandemic, collected 2011-2018. Once peptide pools had expanded antigen-specific T cells, ViraFEST sequenced TCRs. This clonotype occurred a few times. Its specificity is not known.

The chain uses TRBV28 and TRBJ1-1; D ambiguous. This clonotype was obtained from a human donor in good health. The source material was CD4+ T cells from blood, cultured in vitro. CDR3 sequence (DNA): TGTGCCAGCAGTACGCAGGAGGTTGGTGCTTTCTTT. Translating gives CASSTQEVGAFF.